This T cell receptor (beta chain) was sequenced during a study of blood T cells in healthy people across ages (dated by TCRdb to the mid-2010s). Describing the broader study: In model experiments, template switching captured about one uniquely barcoded TCR beta cDNA molecule for every two T cells. To track age-related changes in TCR beta repertoire diversity, the study relied on deep sequencing normalized with unique cDNA molecular identifiers. The donors were split into four age groups: young (average about 16 years), middle-aged (around 40), aged (roughly 65) and long-lived (more than 80). Donors of different ages were randomly distributed across sequencing lanes to avoid experimental bias. For two donors (one aged 18 to 30 and one aged 80 or older), the study analyzed two additional independent replicas of 1 million unique cDNA reads from the same blood draw. Overall study outcomes, separate from this receptor: As age increased, observed TCR beta diversity per million T cells dropped in a roughly linear way, and a significant reduction was already evident by age 40. Estimates of total diversity from one million sequenced T cells were regarded as lower bounds and underestimates. The CMV infection status of donors was not known, potentially confounding age-related changes in expanded clonotypes. Compared with the aged group, more naive CD4+ T cells, fewer expanded clones and increased TCR diversity were shown by the long-lived group, suggesting age selection. Conclusive comparison of naive and antigen-experienced compartments was prevented by the profiling of bulk unsorted PBMCs. The percentage of naive T cells measured by flow cytometry correlated strongly with observed TCR beta diversity.

Looking up the germline V gene (reference sequence) yields CDR1 SGHKS and CDR2 YYEKEE. The CDR3 covers 15 residues, taking in both the cysteine and the phenylalanine. Here the CDR3 DNA is all that survives: 45 bases in frame from base 1. Systemically healthy Caucasian individuals from Russia, around 39 in total and aged roughly 6 to 90 years, were included as donors. Roughly 10 milliliters of peripheral blood were collected from each donor into EDTA-treated Vacutainer tubes. Ficoll-Paque density-gradient centrifugation was used to isolate PBMCs, with at least 6 million per sample. Total RNA, at least 6 micrograms per sample, was extracted from PBMCs with Trizol reagent. For every donor, an aliquot of PBMCs went through flow cytometry to measure the percentages of naive CD45RAhigh/CD27high T cells. The sample holds one count of this clonotype. The clone's antigen remains unknown. The junction departs from germline at one end; a sequencing error may be responsible.

The library was made by 5' RACE. The instrument given in TCRdb is Illumina HiSeq 2500. A second PCR of roughly 6 to 11 cycles was run with a J-beta primer mix and a sample-barcoded 5' primer. Each TCR beta cDNA molecule received a unique molecular identifier from a template-switch 5' adaptor carrying 12 random nucleotides. Each sample yielded at least 2.5 million CDR3-containing paired-end reads. All of the RNA was converted into first-strand cDNA using the Mint cDNA synthesis kit, with a TRBC-specific oligonucleotide serving as the primer. After uracil-DNA glycosylase treatment, a first 18-cycle PCR used universal primers M1SS and BC2_uni_R on all cDNA. Processing in the source paper ran as follows. For normalization, 1 million high-quality reads were randomly selected from each sample, with every read carrying a distinct molecular identifier. Instead of being binned into consensus sequences, reads with shared molecular identifiers were discarded. CDR3 identification, clonotype clustering and error correction used MiTCR with a Q25 quality threshold and the strictest error-elimination algorithm. A nonparametric unseen species model using Euler transformation provided a lower-bound estimate of total TCR beta diversity. The public reads were reanalyzed by TCRdb: fastp trimming at Q25, MiXCR alignment, in-frame beta chains only. Every CDR3 protein is listed once, alongside the most common genes and DNA of its rows. The V and J calls shown here were made by TCRdb, not taken from the authors' results. The sample data list roughly 640,000 distinct CDR3 sequences, and about 30% of these were observed just once. The ten most abundant clones make up approximately 14% of the sample.

The chain is encoded by TRBV5-5 joined to TRBJ2-2; perhaps TRBD2 is the D gene, with 5 bases matching. Input material: blood. The receptor's source is a woman aged 80 or over in good health. The CDR3 loop reads CASSLGPGRAGELCF. The nucleotides read TGTGCCAGCAGCTTAGGACCGGGGAGAGCCGGGGAGCTGTGTTTT. Reference TRBV5-5 and TRBJ2-2 genes cover what lies past the CDR3, so the full variable domain is DAGVTQSPTHLIKTRGQQVTLRCSPISGHKSVSWYQQVLGQGPQFIFQYYEKEERGRGNFPDRFSARQFPNYSSELNVNALLLGDSALYLCASSLGPGRAGELCFGEGSRLTVL.